A single sample is the source of the 23 T cell receptor beta chains below, sequenced in a study of blood T cell repertoires in COVID-19. TCRdb's copy holds only in-frame clones and misses some; the assay was immunoSEQ multiplex PCR. The data hold some 230,000 clones, with roughly 89% observed a single time. Source material: peripheral blood. The receptors come from a man aged 25 to 40 who had recovered from COVID-19.

The chain has TRBV7-2 and TRBJ1-2; the D gene is possibly TRBD1 (6 bases). The CDR3 is 14 amino acids. The V end was cut by 4 bases, the J end by 3 bases, with 12 bases between. Germline CDR1 is SGHTA and CDR2 is FQGNSA. CDR3 loop: CASSYQGSYYGYTF. The CDR3 DNA sequence: TGTGCCAGCAGCTACCAGGGGTCTTACTATGGCTACACCTTC.

V gene TRBV6-5 combines with J gene TRBJ2-7, with 9 bases matching TRBD1. Germline assignment: CDR1 MNHEY and CDR2 SVGAGI. The J segment lost 5 bases and the V segment lost 5 bases, leaving 10 bases of the junction unmatched. The CDR3 contains 15 residues. CDR3: CASSPIRTGENEQYF. Written as DNA, the CDR3 is TGTGCCAGCAGTCCAATACGGACAGGGGAAAACGAGCAGTACTTC.

The chain carries TRBV5-4 and TRBJ1-6; possibly TRBD1 for D (5 bases). Trimming stripped 0 bases from V and 10 bases from J, with 11 bases between. The CDR3 contains 14 residues. Germline lookup yields CDR1 SGHNT and CDR2 YYREEE (reference sequence). In nucleotides, the CDR3 is TGTGCCAGCAGCTTGGTAGGGGATCGGTCACCCCTCCACTTT. Translated: CASSLVGDRSPLHF.

The chain is built from TRBV5-1 and TRBJ2-7, with TRBD2 matching 7 bases. After removal of 3 bases from V and 6 bases from J, the junction contained 12 bases not matched to a gene. The CDR3 has 15 amino acids. Germline-derived CDR1 and CDR2 are SGHRS and YFSETQ. CDR3 region: CASSWAPGEGREQYF. The DNA of the CDR3 is TGCGCCAGCAGCTGGGCCCCTGGGGAGGGTCGCGAGCAGTACTTC.

V usage is TRBV7-8 and J usage is TRBJ1-6; D ambiguous. The length of the CDR3 is 13 residues. CDR1 is SGHVS, CDR2 FQNEAQ, per germline. Trimming took off 4 bases at V and 8 bases at J, with 9 bases between the two ends. The CDR3 sequence: CASSSTRDSPLHF. DNA of the CDR3: TGTGCCAGCAGCTCCACTAGGGATTCACCCCTCCACTTT.

Points on this clone: The junction departs from germline at one end; a sequencing error may be responsible. This CDR3 reads CASSGLISDQPQHF. In nucleotides, the CDR3 is TGCGCCAGCTCCGGACTGATTAGCGATCAGCCCCAGCATTTT. The chain combines TRBV10-1 with TRBJ1-5, with D hard to call. Germline-derived CDR1 and CDR2 are WNHNN and SYGVQD (reference sequence). CDR3 size: 14 residues.

The genes are TRBV10-3 and TRBJ2-1; no clear D gene. This CDR3 comprises 13 residues. Germline CDR1 and CDR2: ENHRY and SYGVKD. Trimming left V 0 bases short and J 7 bases short, with 7 bases between. CDR3 DNA: TGTGCCATCAGTGAGTCGATGGAGAATGAGCAGTTCTTC. Its protein product is CAISESMENEQFF.

This chain uses TRBV19 with TRBJ1-6; D is perhaps TRBD1 (6 bases). Deletions cut 5 bases from V and 9 bases from J, with 17 bases between. The CDR3 runs to 15 residues. Germline loops: CDR1 LNHDA, CDR2 SQIVND (reference sequence). Here the CDR3 DNA reads TGTGCCAGTAGTGCCACGGGGGGCGAAGGTTCACCCCTCCACTTT. Protein product: CASSATGGEGSPLHF.

The genes are TRBV7-2 and TRBJ2-3; tentative D call: TRBD2 (7 bases). Trimming shortened V by 2 bases and J by 4 bases, and 13 bases separated the two germline ends. Germline lookup yields CDR1 SGHTA and CDR2 FQGNSA. This CDR3 contains 15 residues. In nucleotides, the CDR3 is TGTGCCAGCAGCTTACTAACAGGGAGGGCAGATACGCAGTATTTT. It translates to CASSLLTGRADTQYF. Using reference TRBV7-2 and TRBJ2-3 for the parts outside the CDR3, the full variable domain is GAGVSQSPSNKVTEKGKDVELRCDPISGHTALYWYRQSLGQGLEFLIYFQGNSAPDKSGLPSDRFSAERTGGSVSTLTIQRTQQEDSAVYLCASSLLTGRADTQYFGPGTRLTVL.

The chain employs TRBV7-6 and TRBJ1-4, with D possibly matching TRBD1 (6 bases). The germline V gene encodes CDR1 SGHVS and CDR2 FNYEAQ. The CDR3 has 15 residues. V lost 7 bases, J lost 8 bases, and 20 bases lay in between. As DNA, the CDR3 is TGTGCCAGCACCCTAGGCGGGGGGCCAAGCGAAAAACTGTTTTTT. Amino acids: CASTLGGGPSEKLFF.

The chain combines TRBV5-1 with TRBJ1-1; 7 bases fit TRBD1. Per the germline V gene, CDR1 is SGHRS and CDR2 is YFSETQ. The CDR3 loop spans 13 amino acids. V trimming: 4 bases; J trimming: 3 bases; junction bases outside the gene matches: 3. Written as DNA, the CDR3 is TGCGCCAGCAGCCCGGGACAGCACACTGAAGCTTTCTTT. Protein: CASSPGQHTEAFF.

The V gene is TRBV15, the J gene TRBJ1-4, with 9 bases identical to TRBD1. The germline gives CDR1 LNHNV, CDR2 YYDKDF (reference sequence). The junction had 7 bases not matched to a gene; V was cut back by 0 bases and J by 8 bases. The CDR3 extends over 16 amino acids. CDR3 in amino acids: CATSRDYGQGQEKLFF. CDR3 nucleotide sequence: TGTGCCACCAGCAGAGATTACGGACAGGGGCAGGAAAAACTGTTTTTT.

The J gene is TRBJ1-2, the V gene TRBV2; no clear D gene. This CDR3 has 15 residues. Trimming shortened V by 2 bases and J by 3 bases, and 13 bases separated the two germline ends. Germline V gene data show CDR1 as SNHLY and CDR2 as FYNNEI. The CDR3 sequence: CASSETSGSYYGYTF. CDR3 in DNA: TGTGCCAGCAGTGAAACGTCCGGGTCCTACTATGGCTACACCTTC.

This chain links TRBV4-3 with TRBJ1-6; D might be TRBD1 (5 bases). V lost 4 bases, J lost 8 bases, and 15 bases lay in between. This CDR3 contains 15 residues. CDR1 is LGHNA and CDR2 is YSLEER in the germline V gene. CDR3 residues: CASSPYGTGYSPLHF. The CDR3 DNA reads TGCGCCAGCAGCCCCTACGGCACAGGTTATTCACCCCTCCACTTT.

This sequence joins TRBV5-6 and TRBJ1-3; D is possibly TRBD1 (5 bases). CDR1 and CDR2 from the germline V gene are SGHDT and YYEEEE. The CDR3 has 16 amino acids. Trimming removed 4 bases at V and 4 bases at J, with 18 bases between. CDR3 DNA: TGTGCCAGCAGCCTTTTTCAGGCGGGGCCGGGAAACACCATATATTTT. Protein product: CASSLFQAGPGNTIYF.

This clone was recorded a few times. The chain links TRBV30 to TRBJ1-5; 9 bases fit TRBD1. This CDR3 is 13 amino acids long. Germline values: CDR1 GTSNPN, CDR2 SVGIG (reference sequence). V lost 3 bases, J lost 4 bases, and 1 base stayed unmatched. The CDR3 DNA reads as TGTGCCTGGAGGACAGGGGGAAATCAGCCCCAGCATTTT. Translated, it gives CAWRTGGNQPQHF.

The chain has TRBV30 and TRBJ1-5; D possibly corresponds to TRBD1 (5 bases). Germline CDR1 GTSNPN, CDR2 SVGIG (reference sequence). V was clipped by 7 bases and J by 4 bases, with 14 bases between them. The CDR3 runs to 13 residues. The CDR3 is CASAPGYNQPQHF. CDR3 bases: TGTGCCTCAGCTCCAGGGTATAATCAGCCCCAGCATTTT.

The sample holds a few counts of this clone. The chain joins TRBV5-1 to TRBJ1-6; D possibly corresponds to TRBD1 (5 bases). Trimming pared 4 bases from V and 7 bases from J, leaving 12 bases between. From germline, CDR1 is SGHRS and CDR2 YFSETQ. The CDR3 has 14 amino acids. The CDR3 spells CASSLQDGNSPLHF. For the CDR3, the DNA is TGCGCCAGCAGCCTACAGGACGGGAATTCACCCCTCCACTTT.

The chain carries TRBV9 and TRBJ1-6; tentatively, D is TRBD1 (6 bases). The V end was cut by 3 bases, the J end by 10 bases, with 29 bases between. The CDR3 length is 19 residues. Germline CDR1 is SGDLS and CDR2 is YYNGEE. CDR3 sequence: CASSASPGTRGSVGSPLHF. The DNA of the CDR3 is TGTGCCAGCAGCGCCTCCCCGGGGACAAGGGGGTCCGTGGGGTCACCCCTCCACTTT. The entire variable domain, with the rest obtained from reference TRBV9 and TRBJ1-6, is as follows: DSGVTQTPKHLITATGQRVTLRCSPRSGDLSVYWYQQSLDQGLQFLIQYYNGEERAKGNILERFSAQQFPDLHSELNLSSLELGDSALYFCASSASPGTRGSVGSPLHFGNGTRLTVT.

The V gene is TRBV12-3 or TRBV12-4, the J gene TRBJ2-3; TRBD2 might be the D (7 bases). The V end was cut by 10 bases, the J end by 2 bases, with 13 bases between. This CDR3 spans 13 amino acids. CDR3 DNA: TGTGCCACAGGGGACTATCTCACAGATACGCAGTATTTT. It yields the protein CATGDYLTDTQYF.

The chain couples TRBV7-2 to TRBJ1-6; 7 nucleotides align to TRBD1. V was pared by 1 base and J by 7 bases, with 7 bases of the junction left unmatched. The germline V gene encodes CDR1 SGHTA and CDR2 FQGNSA. The CDR3 contains 16 residues. In DNA form, the CDR3 reads TGTGCCAGCAGCTTAGTACAGGGGAGAAGGAATTCACCCCTCCACTTT. As protein: CASSLVQGRRNSPLHF.

This rearrangement joins TRBV5-1 to TRBJ1-4; no firm D call. The germline V gene has CDR1 SGHRS and CDR2 YFSETQ. This CDR3 contains 12 residues. Trimming took 1 base from V and 8 from J, leaving 6 bases between them. CDR3 DNA sequence: TGCGCCAGCAGCTTGCCCGAGGAAAAACTGTTTTTT. This sequence encodes CASSLPEEKLFF.

The chain couples TRBV6-5 to TRBJ1-1; 8 nucleotides agree with TRBD1. This CDR3 is 13 amino acids long. CDR1 is MNHEY and CDR2 is SVGAGI in the germline V gene. V lost 0 bases, J lost 11 bases, and 5 bases stayed unmatched. The CDR3 DNA reads as TGTGCCAGCAGTTACTCGAGACAGGGGCACGCTTTCTTT. This gives the protein CASSYSRQGHAFF.